This T cell receptor beta chain was sequenced for a study of cytomegalovirus exposure and HLA in healthy donors. Study results and limitations: In a later analysis, V- and J-gene trimming of beta chains associated with a DCLRE1C missense variant, replicated independently. The authors enumerated 150 to 200 TCR beta chains as linked to cytomegalovirus. Later work associated 16,951 TCR beta sequences with HLA alleles at 0.05 false discovery rate.

The PCR had 60 Vbeta and 13 Jbeta primers. Assay used: immunoSEQ multiplex PCR; TCRdb lists only in-frame clones, some missing. This sample yields 160,000 or so clones, of which approximately 80% are seen a single time; roughly 1.3% belongs to the top ten. The table lists this clone with a count of one. The target antigen is unknown. This CDR3 is 19 amino acids long. With 2 bases clipped from V and 5 bases from J, the junction kept 20 bases outside the gene matches. Germline V gene sequence: CDR1 SEHNR, CDR2 FQNEAQ (reference sequence). The sequenced material came from PBMCs. The source is a woman in her fifties or sixties in good health and CMV-seronegative. The chain links TRBV7-9 to TRBJ1-2, with 7 bases identical to TRBD1. Written as DNA, the CDR3 is TGTGCCAGCAGCTTAACGGGACAGAAAGGGGGGCACTCGGTTTATGGCTACACCTTC. Protein: CASSLTGQKGGHSVYGYTF.